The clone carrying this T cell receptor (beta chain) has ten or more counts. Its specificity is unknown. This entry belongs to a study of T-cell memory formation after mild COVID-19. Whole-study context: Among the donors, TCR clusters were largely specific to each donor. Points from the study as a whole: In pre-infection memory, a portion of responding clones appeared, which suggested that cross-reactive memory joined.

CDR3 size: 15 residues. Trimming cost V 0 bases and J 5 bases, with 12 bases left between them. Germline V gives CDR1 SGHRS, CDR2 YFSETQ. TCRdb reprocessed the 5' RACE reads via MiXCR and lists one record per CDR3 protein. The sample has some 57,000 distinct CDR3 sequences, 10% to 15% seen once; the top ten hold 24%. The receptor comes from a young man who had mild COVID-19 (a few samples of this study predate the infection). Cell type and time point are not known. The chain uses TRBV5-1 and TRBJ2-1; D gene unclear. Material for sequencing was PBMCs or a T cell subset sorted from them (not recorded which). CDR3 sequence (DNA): TGCGCCAGCAGCTTGGCACAGACTCCGAACAATGAGCAGTTCTTC. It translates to CASSLAQTPNNEQFF.